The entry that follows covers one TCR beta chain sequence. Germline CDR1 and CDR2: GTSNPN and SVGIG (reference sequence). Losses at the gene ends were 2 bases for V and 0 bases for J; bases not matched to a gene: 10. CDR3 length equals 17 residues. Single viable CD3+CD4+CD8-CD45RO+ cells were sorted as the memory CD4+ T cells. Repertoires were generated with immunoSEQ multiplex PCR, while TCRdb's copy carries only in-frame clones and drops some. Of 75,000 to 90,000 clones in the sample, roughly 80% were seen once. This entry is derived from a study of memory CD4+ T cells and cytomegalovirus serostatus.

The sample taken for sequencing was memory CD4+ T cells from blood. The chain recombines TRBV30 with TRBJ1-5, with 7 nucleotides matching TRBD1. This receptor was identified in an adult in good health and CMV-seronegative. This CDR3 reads CAWSSQRDRLSNQPQHF. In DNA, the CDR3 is TGTGCCTGGAGTTCTCAACGGGACAGACTTAGCAATCAGCCCCAGCATTTT. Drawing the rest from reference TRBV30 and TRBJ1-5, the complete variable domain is SQTIHQWPATLVQPVGSPLSLECTVEGTSNPNLYWYRQAAGRGLQLLFYSVGIGQISSEVPQNLSASRPQDRQFILSSKKLLLSDSGFYLCAWSSQRDRLSNQPQHFGDGTRLSIL.